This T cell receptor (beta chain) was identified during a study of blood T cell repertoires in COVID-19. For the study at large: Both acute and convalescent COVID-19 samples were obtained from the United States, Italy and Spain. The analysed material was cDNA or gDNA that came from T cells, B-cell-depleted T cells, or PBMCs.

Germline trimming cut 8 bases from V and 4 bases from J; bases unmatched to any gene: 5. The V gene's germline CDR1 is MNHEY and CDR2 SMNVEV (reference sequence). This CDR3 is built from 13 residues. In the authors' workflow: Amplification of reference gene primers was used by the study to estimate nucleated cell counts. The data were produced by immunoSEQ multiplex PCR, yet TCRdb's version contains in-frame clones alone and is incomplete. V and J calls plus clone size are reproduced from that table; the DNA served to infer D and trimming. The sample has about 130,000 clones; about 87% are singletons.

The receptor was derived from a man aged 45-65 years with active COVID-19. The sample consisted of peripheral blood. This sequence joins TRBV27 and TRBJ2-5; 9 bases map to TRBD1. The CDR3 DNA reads TGTGCCAGCTCAAAACAGGGGGCAGAGACCCAGTACTTC. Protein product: CASSKQGAETQYF.